The clone carrying this T cell receptor beta chain showed up just a few times. The sample originates from a study of identical twins. TCRdb reanalysed the 5' RACE reads using MiXCR and keeps one entry per CDR3 protein. The repertoire holds roughly 1.6 million distinct CDR3 sequences, with about 32% as singletons. The CDR3 length is 15 residues. The V and J ends lost 5 bases and 4 bases, in that order; junction bases with no gene match: 10. CDR1 is SGHVS and CDR2 is FNYEAQ in the germline V gene. Sequencing input: cord blood. V and J are TRBV7-6 and TRBJ2-5; TRBD2 matches at 7 bases. This TCR was recovered from a newborn girl in good health. The CDR3 nucleotides are TGTGCCAGCAGCCAGACGGGCGGGAGACGAGAGACCCAGTACTTC. This gives the protein CASSQTGGRRETQYF.